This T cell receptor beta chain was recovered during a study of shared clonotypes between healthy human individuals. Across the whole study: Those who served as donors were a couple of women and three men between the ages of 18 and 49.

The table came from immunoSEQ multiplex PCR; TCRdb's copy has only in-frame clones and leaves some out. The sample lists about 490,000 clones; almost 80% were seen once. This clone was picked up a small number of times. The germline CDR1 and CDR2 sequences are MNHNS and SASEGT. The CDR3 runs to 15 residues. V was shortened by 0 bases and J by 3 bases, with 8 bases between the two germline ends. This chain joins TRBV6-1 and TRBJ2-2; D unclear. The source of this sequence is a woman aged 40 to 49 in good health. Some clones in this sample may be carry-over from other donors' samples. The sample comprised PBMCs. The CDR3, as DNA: TGTGCCAGCAGTGAAGCACTCAGGTACACCGGGGAGCTGTTTTTT. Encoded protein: CASSEALRYTGELFF.